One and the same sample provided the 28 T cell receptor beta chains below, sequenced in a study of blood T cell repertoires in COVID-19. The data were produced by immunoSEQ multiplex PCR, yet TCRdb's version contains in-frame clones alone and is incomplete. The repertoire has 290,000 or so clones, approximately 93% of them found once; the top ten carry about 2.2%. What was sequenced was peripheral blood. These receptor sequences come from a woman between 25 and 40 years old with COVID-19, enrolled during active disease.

The CDR3 DNA is TGCGCCAGCAGCCCGACTAGCGGGGGCCCCTACAATGAGCAGTTCTTC. This sequence encodes CASSPTSGGPYNEQFF. The genes are TRBV5-1 and TRBJ2-1, with 12 positions matching TRBD2. Per germline, CDR1 SGHRS and CDR2 YFSETQ. CDR3 length: 16 amino acids. J lost 2 bases, V lost 4 bases, and 4 bases had no gene match.

CDR3 in amino acids: CASSASAANTGELFF. CDR3 coding DNA: TGTGCCAGCAGTGCCTCCGCGGCGAACACCGGGGAGCTGTTTTTT. The V call is TRBV2, the J call TRBJ2-2; D gene uncertain. The CDR3 has 15 residues. Germline lookup yields CDR1 SNHLY and CDR2 FYNNEI. The V end was cut by 4 bases, the J end by 0 bases, with 9 bases between.

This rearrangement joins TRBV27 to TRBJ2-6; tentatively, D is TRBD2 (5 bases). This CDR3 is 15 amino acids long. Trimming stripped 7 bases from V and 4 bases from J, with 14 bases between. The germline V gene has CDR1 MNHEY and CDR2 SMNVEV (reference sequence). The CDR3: CASTLLGGGANVLTF. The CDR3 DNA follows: TGTGCCAGCACCCTCTTGGGCGGGGGGGCCAACGTCCTGACTTTC.

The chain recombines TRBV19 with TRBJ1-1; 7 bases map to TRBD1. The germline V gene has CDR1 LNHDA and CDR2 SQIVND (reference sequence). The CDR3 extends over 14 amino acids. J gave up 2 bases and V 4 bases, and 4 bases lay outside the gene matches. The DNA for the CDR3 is TGTGCCAGTAGTACCCGGACAGGAAACACTGAAGCTTTCTTT. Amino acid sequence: CASSTRTGNTEAFF.

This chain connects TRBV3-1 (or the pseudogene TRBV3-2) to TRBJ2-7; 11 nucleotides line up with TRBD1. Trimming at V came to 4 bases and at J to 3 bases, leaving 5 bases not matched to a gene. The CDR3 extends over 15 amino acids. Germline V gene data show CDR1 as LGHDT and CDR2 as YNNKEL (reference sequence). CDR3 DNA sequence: TGTGCCAGCAGCCCCGGGACAGGGGGTTTCTACGAGCAGTACTTC. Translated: CASSPGTGGFYEQYF.

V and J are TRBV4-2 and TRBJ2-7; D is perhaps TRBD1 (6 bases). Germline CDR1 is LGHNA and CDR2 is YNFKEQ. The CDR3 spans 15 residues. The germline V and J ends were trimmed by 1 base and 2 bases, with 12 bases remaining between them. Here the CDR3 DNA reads TGTGCCAGCAGCCAAGTTGGGGACAACACCTACGAGCAGTACTTC. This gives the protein CASSQVGDNTYEQYF.

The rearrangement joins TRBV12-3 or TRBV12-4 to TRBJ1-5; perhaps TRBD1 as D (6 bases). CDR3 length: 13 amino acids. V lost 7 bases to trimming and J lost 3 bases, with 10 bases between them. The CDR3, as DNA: TGTGCCAGCAACAGGGATTACAATCAGCCCCAGCATTTT. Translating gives CASNRDYNQPQHF.

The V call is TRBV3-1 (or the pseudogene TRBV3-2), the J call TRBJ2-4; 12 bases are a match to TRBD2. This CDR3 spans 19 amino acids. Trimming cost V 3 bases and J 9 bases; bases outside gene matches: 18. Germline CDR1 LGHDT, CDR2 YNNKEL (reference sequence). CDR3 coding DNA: TGTGCCAGCAGCCATCAGCGCCTAGCGGGAGGGCCCCCGGGGCCCATTCAGTACTTC. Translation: CASSHQRLAGGPPGPIQYF.

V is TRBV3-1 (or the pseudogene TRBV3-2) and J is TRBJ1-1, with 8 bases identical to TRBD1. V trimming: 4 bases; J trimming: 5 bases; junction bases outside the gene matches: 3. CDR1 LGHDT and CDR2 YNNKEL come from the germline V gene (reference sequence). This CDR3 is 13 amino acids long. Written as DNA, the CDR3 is TGTGCCAGCAGCCCAGGACAGGGAACTGAAGCTTTCTTT. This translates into CASSPGQGTEAFF.

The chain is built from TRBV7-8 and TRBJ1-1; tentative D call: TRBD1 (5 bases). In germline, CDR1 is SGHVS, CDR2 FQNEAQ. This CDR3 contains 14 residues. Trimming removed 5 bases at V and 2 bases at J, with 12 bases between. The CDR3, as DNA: TGTGCCAGCAGCCGGCGGGACCGAAACACTGAAGCTTTCTTT. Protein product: CASSRRDRNTEAFF.

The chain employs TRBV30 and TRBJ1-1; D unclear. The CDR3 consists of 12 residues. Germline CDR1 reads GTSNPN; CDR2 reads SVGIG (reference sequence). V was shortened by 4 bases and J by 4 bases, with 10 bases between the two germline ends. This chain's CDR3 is CAWIPSGTEAFF. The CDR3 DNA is TGTGCCTGGATTCCCAGTGGCACTGAAGCTTTCTTT.

CDR3 DNA: TGTGCCAGCAGTTACTCAACAGACATTGGAAACACCATATATTTT. Translating gives CASSYSTDIGNTIYF. V and J are TRBV6-6 and TRBJ1-3, with D unclear. Trimming removed 0 bases at V and 3 bases at J, with 9 bases between. CDR1 is MNHNY, CDR2 SVGAGI, per germline (reference sequence). There are 15 residues in the CDR3.

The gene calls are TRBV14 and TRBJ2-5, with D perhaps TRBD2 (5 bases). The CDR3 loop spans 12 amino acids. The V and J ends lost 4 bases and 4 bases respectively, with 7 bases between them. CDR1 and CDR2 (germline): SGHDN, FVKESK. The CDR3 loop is CASSRGGETQYF. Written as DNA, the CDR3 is TGTGCCAGCAGCCGTGGAGGAGAGACCCAGTACTTC.

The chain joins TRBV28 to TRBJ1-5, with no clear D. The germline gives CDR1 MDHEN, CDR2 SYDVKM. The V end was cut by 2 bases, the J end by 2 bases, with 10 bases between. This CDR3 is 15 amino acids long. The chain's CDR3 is CASSLRGYGNQPQHF. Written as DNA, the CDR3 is TGTGCCAGCAGTTTAAGAGGGTATGGCAATCAGCCCCAGCATTTT.

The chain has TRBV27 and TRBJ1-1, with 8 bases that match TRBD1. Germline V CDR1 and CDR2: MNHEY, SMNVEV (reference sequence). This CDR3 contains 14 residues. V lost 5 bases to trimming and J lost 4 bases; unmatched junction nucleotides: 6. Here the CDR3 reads CASSTWTGPTEAFF. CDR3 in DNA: TGTGCCAGCAGTACCTGGACAGGGCCCACTGAAGCTTTCTTT.

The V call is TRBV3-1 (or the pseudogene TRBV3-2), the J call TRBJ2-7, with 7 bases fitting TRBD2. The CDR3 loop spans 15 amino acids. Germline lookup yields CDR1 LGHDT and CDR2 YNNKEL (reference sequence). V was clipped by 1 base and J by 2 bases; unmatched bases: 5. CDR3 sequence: CASSQVSSGTYEQYF. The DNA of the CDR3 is TGTGCCAGCAGCCAAGTTTCAAGCGGGACCTACGAGCAGTACTTC.

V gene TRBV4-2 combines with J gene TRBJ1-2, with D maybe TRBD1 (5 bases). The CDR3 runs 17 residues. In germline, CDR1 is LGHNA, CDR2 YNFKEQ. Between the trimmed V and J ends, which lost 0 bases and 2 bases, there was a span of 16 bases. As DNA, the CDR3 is TGTGCCAGCAGCCAAGATCGATCGGGGGGATACAACTATGGCTACACCTTC. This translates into CASSQDRSGGYNYGYTF.

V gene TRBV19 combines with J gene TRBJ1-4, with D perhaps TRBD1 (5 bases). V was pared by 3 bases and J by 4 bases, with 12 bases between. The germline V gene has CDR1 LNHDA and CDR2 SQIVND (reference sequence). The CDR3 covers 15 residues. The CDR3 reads CASSIRGGLNEKLFF. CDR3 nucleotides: TGTGCCAGTAGTATTCGCGGGGGTCTTAATGAAAAACTGTTTTTT.

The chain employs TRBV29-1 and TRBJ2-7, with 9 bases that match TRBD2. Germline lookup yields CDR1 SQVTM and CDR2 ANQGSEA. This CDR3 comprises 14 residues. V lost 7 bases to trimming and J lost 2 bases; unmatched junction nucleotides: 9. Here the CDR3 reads CSGGTSRETYEQYF. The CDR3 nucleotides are TGCAGCGGTGGGACTAGCAGAGAGACCTACGAGCAGTACTTC.

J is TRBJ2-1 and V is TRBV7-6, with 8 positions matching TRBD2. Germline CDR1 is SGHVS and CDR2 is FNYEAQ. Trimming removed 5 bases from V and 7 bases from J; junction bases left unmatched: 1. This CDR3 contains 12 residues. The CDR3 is CASSGTRNEQFF. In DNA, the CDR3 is TGTGCCAGCAGCGGGACTAGGAATGAGCAGTTCTTC.

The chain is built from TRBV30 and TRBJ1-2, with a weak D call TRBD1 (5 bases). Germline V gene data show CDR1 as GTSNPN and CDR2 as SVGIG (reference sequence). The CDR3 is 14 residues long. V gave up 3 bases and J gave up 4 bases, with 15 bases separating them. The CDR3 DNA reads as TGTGCCTGGAGGGACGGGGGGGTTCCCTATGGCTACACCTTC. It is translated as CAWRDGGVPYGYTF.

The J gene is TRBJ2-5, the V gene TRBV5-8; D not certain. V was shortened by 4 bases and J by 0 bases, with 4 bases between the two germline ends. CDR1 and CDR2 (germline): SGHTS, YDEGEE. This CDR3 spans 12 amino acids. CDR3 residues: CASSQDQETQYF. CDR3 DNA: TGTGCCAGCAGCCAGGACCAAGAGACCCAGTACTTC.

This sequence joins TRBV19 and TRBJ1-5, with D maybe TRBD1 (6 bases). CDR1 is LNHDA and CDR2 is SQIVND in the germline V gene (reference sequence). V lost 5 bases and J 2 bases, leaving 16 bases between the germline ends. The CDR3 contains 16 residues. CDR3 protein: CASSPKQGNGNQPQHF. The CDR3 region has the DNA TGTGCCAGTAGTCCCAAACAGGGCAACGGCAATCAGCCCCAGCATTTT.

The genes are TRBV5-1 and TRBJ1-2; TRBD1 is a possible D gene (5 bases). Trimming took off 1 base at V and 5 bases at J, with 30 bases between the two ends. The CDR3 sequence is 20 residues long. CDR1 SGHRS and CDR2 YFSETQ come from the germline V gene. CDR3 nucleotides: TGCGCCAGCAGCTTGTTAGAAGCGGGGAAGACAGCCCCTACCGGGTATGGCTACACCTTC. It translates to CASSLLEAGKTAPTGYGYTF.

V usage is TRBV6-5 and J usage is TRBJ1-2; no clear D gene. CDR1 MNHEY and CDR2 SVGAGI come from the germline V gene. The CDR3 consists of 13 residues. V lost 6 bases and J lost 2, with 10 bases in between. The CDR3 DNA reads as TGTGCCAGCAGCGCGGGCCAAAACTATGGCTACACCTTC. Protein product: CASSAGQNYGYTF.

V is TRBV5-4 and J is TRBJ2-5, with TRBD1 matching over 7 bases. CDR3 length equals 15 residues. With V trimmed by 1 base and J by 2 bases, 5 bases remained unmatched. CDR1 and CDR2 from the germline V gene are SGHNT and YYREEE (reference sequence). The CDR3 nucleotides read TGTGCCAGCAGCTTGAAGACGGGACAGCAAGAGACCCAGTACTTC. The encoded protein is CASSLKTGQQETQYF.

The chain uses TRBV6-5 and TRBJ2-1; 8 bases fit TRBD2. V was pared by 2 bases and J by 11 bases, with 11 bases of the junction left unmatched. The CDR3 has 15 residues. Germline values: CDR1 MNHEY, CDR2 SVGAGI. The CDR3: CASSYAGTSTIKQFF. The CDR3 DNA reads TGTGCCAGCAGTTACGCCGGGACTAGTACAATTAAGCAGTTCTTC.

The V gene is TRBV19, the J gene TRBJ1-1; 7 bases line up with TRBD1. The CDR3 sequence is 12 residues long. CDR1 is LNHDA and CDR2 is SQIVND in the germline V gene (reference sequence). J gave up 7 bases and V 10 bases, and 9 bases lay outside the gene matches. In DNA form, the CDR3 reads TGTGCCACGTACAGGGGAATTAATGAAGCTTTCTTT. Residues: CATYRGINEAFF.